This TCR beta chain emerged from a study of OX40 agonist ivuxolimab in advanced cancers. Study information: The study treated patients with ivuxolimab, an agonistic anti-OX40 (CD134) antibody.

Patients were ruled out by autoimmune disease history or systemic immunosuppression. The trim removed 4 bases at V and 4 bases at J, leaving 6 bases unmatched. The CDR3 contains 16 residues. Germline V gene sequence: CDR1 SGHDN, CDR2 FVKESK. Some clones are missing from TCRdb's copy, which holds only in-frame ones; the method was immunoSEQ multiplex PCR. The sample has tens of thousands of clones; 94% are singletons. This rearrangement joins TRBV14 to TRBJ2-2; 10 nucleotides match TRBD2. The sequence derives from an adult with an advanced solid tumor such as melanoma, head and neck, liver or kidney cancer. The starting material was CD4+ or CD8+ T cells sorted from blood, obtained in a trial of the OX40 agonist ivuxolimab. As DNA, the CDR3 is TGTGCCAGCAGCCCTCGGATAGCGGGGGGCACCGGGGAGCTGTTTTTT. Residues: CASSPRIAGGTGELFF. Full variable domain (remainder filled in from reference TRBV14 and TRBJ2-2): EAGVTQFPSHSVIEKGQTVTLRCDPISGHDNLYWYRRVMGKEIKFLLHFVKESKQDESGMPNNRFLAERTGGTYSTLKVQPAELEDSGVYFCASSPRIAGGTGELFFGEGSRLTVL.